This T cell receptor beta chain emerged from a study of blood T cell repertoires in COVID-19. Original analysis: Nucleated cell number was recorded as an estimate derived from reference gene primer amplification. Measured with immunoSEQ multiplex PCR; TCRdb has only the in-frame clones, and not every one. V and J calls plus clone size are reproduced from that table; the DNA served to infer D and trimming. The data show approximately 200,000 clones, 80% to 85% seen once. The CDR3 is 14 residues long. CDR1 is KGHSH and CDR2 is LQKENI in the germline V gene. V was pared by 2 bases and J by 4 bases, with 2 bases of the junction left unmatched.

The chain joins TRBV18 to TRBJ2-3, with 8 bases aligning to TRBD2. The clonotype comes from a woman aged 60-70 years with acute or convalescent COVID-19. Sequencing was carried out using peripheral blood. CDR3: CASSPFGGADTQYF. The CDR3 DNA follows: TGTGCCAGCTCACCATTCGGGGGGGCAGATACGCAGTATTTT.